The 16 T cell receptor beta chains below all came from one sample that was sequenced in a study of blood T cells in healthy people across ages. The authors ran a second PCR of 7 to 11 cycles using a sample-barcoded 5' primer and a J-beta primer mix. TCRdb processed the 5' RACE reads anew with MiXCR; each CDR3 protein has one entry. The sample includes some 800,000 distinct CDR3 sequences, 44% of them seen just once. The specimen sequenced was blood. The receptors derive from a man between 60 and 75 years old in good health.

This clonotype was counted a few times. The V call is TRBV12-3 or TRBV12-4, the J call TRBJ2-7; D could derive from TRBD1 or TRBD2 (6 bases each). V was pared by 0 bases and J by 3 bases, with 15 bases between. The CDR3 is 16 residues long. The CDR3 DNA sequence: TGTGCCAGCAGTTTAGCGCTCGGGGGCGCCGGCTACGAGCAGTACTTC. Amino acid sequence: CASSLALGGAGYEQYF.

This clonotype appeared a few times. The chain is built from TRBV4-1 and TRBJ2-4, with TRBD1 identical over 11 bases. The DNA end is a closer match to TRBJ2-7, so the J assignment may be wrong. The germline V gene has CDR1 MGHRA and CDR2 YSYEKL. CDR3 length: 16 amino acids. CDR3 nucleotide sequence: TGCGCCAGCAGCCAATTTCCGGGACAGGGGGTTTTCGAGCAGTACTTC. The encoded protein is CASSQFPGQGVFEQYF.

The chain is built from TRBV5-1 and TRBJ1-2, with a possible D match to TRBD1 (5 bases). The CDR3 runs to 15 residues. Trimming took off 0 bases at V and 6 bases at J, with 15 bases between the two ends. The germline CDR1 and CDR2 sequences are SGHRS and YFSETQ. CDR3 sequence: CASSLVPGGLNGYTF. CDR3 DNA: TGCGCCAGCAGCTTGGTCCCGGGGGGATTGAATGGCTACACCTTC.

This clonotype was seen repeatedly, ten times or more. The V and J genes are TRBV10-3 and TRBJ2-3; 10 positions agree with TRBD1. Germline V gives CDR1 ENHRY, CDR2 SYGVKD. V was pared by 8 bases and J by 3 bases, with 5 bases of the junction left unmatched. The CDR3 spans 14 residues. Written as DNA, the CDR3 is TGTGCCATCTCGGGGACAGGGGCAACAGATACGCAGTATTTT. Protein: CAISGTGATDTQYF.

The rearrangement links TRBV29-1 to TRBJ1-1; D unresolved. CDR3 size: 14 residues. V lost 0 bases and J lost 1, with 9 bases in between. Germline CDR1 reads SQVTM; CDR2 reads ANQGSEA. CDR3 amino acids: CSVEDTSTNTEAFF. DNA for the CDR3: TGCAGCGTTGAAGACACCTCGACGAACACTGAAGCTTTCTTT. Drawing the rest from reference TRBV29-1 and TRBJ1-1, the complete variable domain is SAVISQKPSRDICQRGTSLTIQCQVDSQVTMMFWYRQQPGQSLTLIATANQGSEATYESGFVIDKFPISRPNLTFSTLTVSNMSPEDSSIYLCSVEDTSTNTEAFFGQGTRLTVV.

The rearrangement joins TRBV20-1 to TRBJ2-7; D is undetermined. Germline V gene lookup returns CDR1 DFQATT and CDR2 SNEGSKA (reference sequence). With 0 bases removed from V and 0 bases from J, the gap between germline ends came to 9 bases. CDR3 size: 14 residues. The DNA for the CDR3 is TGCAGTGCTAGAGATCAAGGCCACTCCTACGAGCAGTACTTC. As protein: CSARDQGHSYEQYF.

This rearrangement joins TRBV3-1 to TRBJ2-7; D may be TRBD2 (5 bases). This CDR3 comprises 15 residues. Trimming left V 4 bases short and J 1 base short, with 14 bases between. Germline V gene data show CDR1 as LGHDT and CDR2 as YNNKEL (reference sequence). CDR3 region: CASSRAGGPSYEQYF. The CDR3 coding sequence is TGTGCCAGCAGCCGGGCTGGCGGGCCGTCCTACGAGCAGTACTTC.

The CDR3 DNA follows: TGTGCCAGCAGCTTAGGGGGCAGGGGATCTCAAGAGACCCAGTACTTC. Translation gives CASSLGGRGSQETQYF. The rearrangement joins TRBV7-8 to TRBJ2-5, with D possibly matching TRBD1 (6 bases). This CDR3 is built from 16 residues. From germline, CDR1 is SGHVS and CDR2 FQNEAQ. V was trimmed by 1 base and J by 2 bases, leaving 14 bases between them.

The V call is TRBV19, the J call TRBJ2-1; D is uncertain. The V end was cut by 1 base, the J end by 10 bases, with 11 bases between. The germline gives CDR1 LNHDA, CDR2 SQIVND (reference sequence). This CDR3 contains 13 residues. The chain's CDR3 is CASSIVGFYEQFF. For the CDR3, the DNA is TGTGCCAGTAGTATAGTTGGGTTTTACGAGCAGTTCTTC. The variable domain in full, with the rest retrieved from reference TRBV19 and TRBJ2-1, is DGGITQSPKYLFRKEGQNVTLSCEQNLNHDAMYWYRQDPGQGLRLIYYSQIVNDFQKGDIAEGYSVSREKKESFPLTVTSAQKNPTAFYLCASSIVGFYEQFFGPGTRLTVL.

V gene TRBV10-3 combines with J gene TRBJ2-3; no reliable D call. This CDR3 is built from 14 residues. V was pared by 2 bases and J by 2 bases, with 8 bases between. Germline values: CDR1 ENHRY, CDR2 SYGVKD. The CDR3 DNA follows: TGTGCCATCAGTGAGCCATTATACACAGATACGCAGTATTTT. Protein product: CAISEPLYTDTQYF.

The rearrangement joins TRBV27 to TRBJ2-1; 12 bases fit TRBD2. Per the germline V gene, CDR1 is MNHEY and CDR2 is SMNVEV (reference sequence). The CDR3 is made up of 17 amino acids. Trimming at V came to 1 base and at J to 6 bases, leaving 7 bases not matched to a gene. Written as DNA, the CDR3 is TGTGCCAGCAGTTTATTGGCTAGCGGGGGGGTATTCAATGAGCAGTTCTTC. It translates to CASSLLASGGVFNEQFF.

The chain employs TRBV20-1 and TRBJ2-7; tentative D call: TRBD2 (6 bases). This CDR3 is built from 12 residues. Germline lookup yields CDR1 DFQATT and CDR2 SNEGSKA (reference sequence). V lost 6 bases and J 3 bases, leaving 12 bases between the germline ends. The CDR3 here is CSAGQEGYEQYF. The CDR3 DNA reads TGCAGTGCAGGGCAGGAGGGCTACGAGCAGTACTTC.

The chain couples TRBV9 to TRBJ2-3; 8 positions match TRBD2. This CDR3 contains 15 residues. The germline V gene encodes CDR1 SGDLS and CDR2 YYNGEE. The junction had 8 bases not matched to a gene; V was cut back by 6 bases and J by 2 bases. CDR3 loop: CASNPAGDLTDTQYF. CDR3 coding DNA: TGTGCCAGCAACCCAGCGGGAGACCTCACAGATACGCAGTATTTT. Full variable domain (outside the CDR3, taken from reference TRBV9 and TRBJ2-3): DSGVTQTPKHLITATGQRVTLRCSPRSGDLSVYWYQQSLDQGLQFLIQYYNGEERAKGNILERFSAQQFPDLHSELNLSSLELGDSALYFCASNPAGDLTDTQYFGPGTRLTVL.

The table lists this clonotype with a few counts. J is TRBJ2-7 and V is TRBV4-3; TRBD1 or TRBD2 may be the D gene (7 bases each). The V gene's germline CDR1 is LGHNA and CDR2 YSLEER. V was shortened by 2 bases and J by 3 bases, with 20 bases between the two germline ends. The CDR3 consists of 17 residues. The CDR3 nucleotides read TGCGCCAGCAGCCAACAACCTCCAGGGGGGGCTAACTACGAGCAGTACTTC. It encodes CASSQQPPGGANYEQYF.

This sequence joins TRBV27 and TRBJ2-5; TRBD2 matches 11 bases. The CDR3 length is 14 residues. J lost 11 bases, V lost 2 bases, and 7 bases had no gene match. Per germline, CDR1 MNHEY and CDR2 SMNVEV (reference sequence). CDR3 in amino acids: CASSLGTSGLEQYF. CDR3 nucleotide sequence: TGTGCCAGCAGTTTAGGGACTAGCGGCCTAGAGCAGTACTTC.

Concerning this clonotype itself: The junction departs from the called germline gene at one end, perhaps through a read error. CDR3 sequence: CANSQTGIQDTQYF. The CDR3 DNA is TGTGCCAACAGCCAGACGGGTATCCAAGATACGCAGTATTTT. This rearrangement joins TRBV7-9 to TRBJ2-3; no clear D. The CDR3 has 14 amino acids. Germline values: CDR1 SEHNR, CDR2 FQNEAQ (reference sequence).